This is a list of T cell receptor beta chains from one sample in a study of response to subunit inactivated influenza vaccine. TCRdb used MiXCR to reprocess the RT-PCR reads, holding one entry per CDR3 protein. The table shows about 570,000 distinct CDR3 sequences, with approximately 12% occurring only once. This material consisted of PBMCs from blood, taken on the day of vaccination. These receptors originate from a man aged 50-59 years who received an inactivated influenza vaccine. CDR3s include the opening cysteine and the closing phenylalanine or tryptophan. Each record gives: J gene, V gene, D gene, clone size, CDR3 length, CDR3 DNA, CDR3 protein. The D gene is left open where the match is weak. Not every row has a clone size; where given, it reads once, few, many or a size class.

j_gene: TRBJ2-5; v_gene: TRBV12-3/TRBV12-4; d_gene: TRBD1; abundance: few; len: 15; CDR3nt: TGTGCCAGCAGCAAGACAGGGGGCCTATCAGAGACCCAGTACTTC; CDR3aa: CASSKTGGLSETQYF
j_gene: TRBJ2-7; v_gene: TRBV20-1; d_gene: NA; abundance: few; len: 12; CDR3nt: TGCAGTGCTCGACAGAGCTCCTACGAGCAGTACTTC; CDR3aa: CSARQSSYEQYF
j_gene: TRBJ2-7; v_gene: TRBV6-5; d_gene: NA; abundance: few; len: 16; CDR3nt: TGTGCCAGCAGTTACTCGAGTCGGGAAAGGGACTACGAGCAGTACTTC; CDR3aa: CASSYSSRERDYEQYF
j_gene: TRBJ2-7; v_gene: TRBV12-3/TRBV12-4; d_gene: NA; abundance: NA; len: 14; CDR3nt: TGTGCCAGCAGTTTATCGCAGGTTACTTACAAGCAGTACTTC; CDR3aa: CASSLSQVTYKQYF
j_gene: TRBJ2-3; v_gene: TRBV18; d_gene: NA; abundance: few; len: 14; CDR3nt: TGTGCCAGCTCACCACCGGCTCTTTCGGATACGCAGTATTTT; CDR3aa: CASSPPALSDTQYF
j_gene: TRBJ1-1; v_gene: TRBV18; d_gene: NA; abundance: many; len: 15; CDR3nt: TGTGCCAGCTCACCACGCGGGGGTGGAAACACTGAAGCTTTCTTT; CDR3aa: CASSPRGGGNTEAFF
j_gene: TRBJ2-1; v_gene: TRBV5-1; d_gene: TRBD2; abundance: few; len: 14; CDR3nt: TGCGCCAGCAAATGGGCTAGCGGGGACAATGAGCAGTTCTTC; CDR3aa: CASKWASGDNEQFF
j_gene: TRBJ2-7; v_gene: TRBV6-5; d_gene: NA; abundance: NA; len: 14; CDR3nt: TGTGCCAGCAGTTCTTTGGATAACGACGAAGAGCAGTACTTC; CDR3aa: CASSSLDNDEEQYF
j_gene: TRBJ1-5; v_gene: TRBV27; d_gene: TRBD1; abundance: NA; len: 13; CDR3nt: TGTGCCAACAACCCGGGACAGCATCAGCCCCAGCATTTT; CDR3aa: CANNPGQHQPQHF
j_gene: TRBJ2-1; v_gene: TRBV6-4; d_gene: TRBD2; abundance: few; len: 15; CDR3nt: TGTGCCAGCAGTCCGACTAGCGGGAGTAAGAGTGAGCAGTTCTTC; CDR3aa: CASSPTSGSKSEQFF
j_gene: TRBJ2-7; v_gene: TRBV6-2/TRBV6-3; d_gene: TRBD2; abundance: NA; len: 15; CDR3nt: TGTGCCAGCAGTTACTCGCAGCGGGGGAACTACGAGCAGTACTTC; CDR3aa: CASSYSQRGNYEQYF
j_gene: TRBJ2-7; v_gene: TRBV7-9; d_gene: TRBD2; abundance: many; len: 13; CDR3nt: TGTGCCAGCAGCTATAGCGGGCTCTACGAGCAGTACTTC; CDR3aa: CASSYSGLYEQYF
j_gene: TRBJ2-7; v_gene: TRBV12-3/TRBV12-4; d_gene: NA; abundance: many; len: 11; CDR3nt: TGTGCCAGCAGACGTTCCTACGAGCAGTACTTC; CDR3aa: CASRRSYEQYF
j_gene: TRBJ2-1; v_gene: TRBV20-1; d_gene: TRBD2; abundance: NA; len: 13; CDR3nt: TGCAGTGCTGGGGGCACTAGCGGGATTTTGGAGTTCTTC; CDR3aa: CSAGGTSGILEFF
j_gene: TRBJ1-2; v_gene: TRBV24-1; d_gene: NA; abundance: NA; len: 15; CDR3nt: TGTGCCACCAGTGACACCTTAGGGGGAGACTATGGCTACACCTTC; CDR3aa: CATSDTLGGDYGYTF
j_gene: TRBJ2-5; v_gene: TRBV5-1; d_gene: TRBD2; abundance: few; len: 15; CDR3nt: TGCGCCACCAAAACCGGACTAGCGGAGAAAGAGACCCAGTACTTC; CDR3aa: CATKTGLAEKETQYF
j_gene: TRBJ2-1; v_gene: TRBV6-5; d_gene: TRBD1; abundance: many; len: 12; CDR3nt: TGTGCCAGCAGTCATAACCGGGACAGGGTGTTCTTC; CDR3aa: CASSHNRDRVFF
j_gene: TRBJ2-7; v_gene: TRBV5-1; d_gene: TRBD1; abundance: few; len: 14; CDR3nt: TGCGCCAGCGCCCCGGACAGGTATCCCTACGAGCAGTACTTC; CDR3aa: CASAPDRYPYEQYF
j_gene: TRBJ1-2; v_gene: TRBV5-6; d_gene: NA; abundance: NA; len: 12; CDR3nt: TGTGCCAGCAGCAATCGGGGTTTTGGCTACACCTTC; CDR3aa: CASSNRGFGYTF
j_gene: TRBJ2-2; v_gene: TRBV6-5; d_gene: TRBD2; abundance: NA; len: 16; CDR3nt: TGTGCCAGCAGTTATGGCGGGGGACCTAACGCCGGGGAGCTGTTTTTT; CDR3aa: CASSYGGGPNAGELFF
j_gene: TRBJ1-4; v_gene: TRBV7-9; d_gene: NA; abundance: few; len: 12; CDR3nt: TGTGCCAGCAGCTCTTTACACGAAAAACTGTTTTTT; CDR3aa: CASSSLHEKLFF
j_gene: TRBJ1-2; v_gene: TRBV12-3/TRBV12-4; d_gene: NA; abundance: NA; len: 15; CDR3nt: TGTGCCAGCAGCAGCCCTCGGACGGGGGACTATGGCTACACCTTC; CDR3aa: CASSSPRTGDYGYTF
j_gene: TRBJ2-1; v_gene: TRBV12-3/TRBV12-4; d_gene: TRBD2; abundance: many; len: 14; CDR3nt: TGTGCCAGCAGTTTCGCCGGGGGGGCGAGTGAGCAGTTCTTC; CDR3aa: CASSFAGGASEQFF
j_gene: TRBJ2-7; v_gene: TRBV7-9; d_gene: TRBD2; abundance: few; len: 16; CDR3nt: TGTGCCAGCACCCGGACTAGCGGGGGTAGCTCCTACGAGCAGTACTTC; CDR3aa: CASTRTSGGSSYEQYF
j_gene: TRBJ2-7; v_gene: TRBV6-2/TRBV6-3; d_gene: NA; abundance: NA; len: 15; CDR3nt: TGTGCCAGCAGAAAAATCGACGGACAGTTCTACGAGCAGTACTTC; CDR3aa: CASRKIDGQFYEQYF
j_gene: TRBJ1-1; v_gene: TRBV4-3; d_gene: NA; abundance: few; len: 15; CDR3nt: TGCGCCAGCAGCCAGGGGGTTACAGTGAACACTGAAGCTTTCTTT; CDR3aa: CASSQGVTVNTEAFF
j_gene: TRBJ2-3; v_gene: TRBV10-3; d_gene: NA; abundance: many; len: 14; CDR3nt: TGTGCCACCGCGGACAGCGCTTATGGGGATACGCAGTATTTT; CDR3aa: CATADSAYGDTQYF
j_gene: TRBJ2-1; v_gene: TRBV12-3/TRBV12-4; d_gene: NA; abundance: NA; len: 12; CDR3nt: TGTGCCAGCAGTCAACCCGGGGAAAAGCAGTTCTTC; CDR3aa: CASSQPGEKQFF
j_gene: TRBJ2-5; v_gene: TRBV6-1; d_gene: NA; abundance: many; len: 14; CDR3nt: TGTGCCAGCAGGTCACAGGGAGGCCAAGAGACCCAGTACTTC; CDR3aa: CASRSQGGQETQYF
j_gene: TRBJ2-2; v_gene: TRBV6-2/TRBV6-3; d_gene: TRBD1; abundance: many; len: 17; CDR3nt: TGTGCCAGCAGTTACCCATTTGGCAGGGGGAACACCGGCGAGCTGTTTTTT; CDR3aa: CASSYPFGRGNTGELFF
j_gene: TRBJ1-4; v_gene: TRBV11-2; d_gene: NA; abundance: few; len: 16; CDR3nt: TGTGCCAGCAGGAACAGTGGGATGAGTTCTCGGGAAAAACTGTTTTTT; CDR3aa: CASRNSGMSSREKLFF
j_gene: TRBJ2-7; v_gene: TRBV29-1; d_gene: NA; abundance: many; len: 14; CDR3nt: TGCAGCGTTGAATATACGGGAGTACAAGGAGAGCAGTACTTC; CDR3aa: CSVEYTGVQGEQYF
j_gene: TRBJ2-7; v_gene: TRBV7-9; d_gene: NA; abundance: few; len: 12; CDR3nt: TGTGCCAGCACCCTCGGGGCGGGAGAGCAGTACTTC; CDR3aa: CASTLGAGEQYF
j_gene: TRBJ2-5; v_gene: TRBV6-2/TRBV6-3; d_gene: NA; abundance: few; len: 17; CDR3nt: TGTGCCAGCAGTTACTCTGATCGGACAGATTTCACCGAGACCCAGTACTTC; CDR3aa: CASSYSDRTDFTETQYF
j_gene: TRBJ2-1; v_gene: TRBV7-9; d_gene: TRBD1; abundance: few; len: 12; CDR3nt: TGTGCCAGCAGCGTAACAGGGGATGAGCAGTTCTTC; CDR3aa: CASSVTGDEQFF
j_gene: TRBJ1-1; v_gene: TRBV6-2/TRBV6-3; d_gene: NA; abundance: few; len: 13; CDR3nt: TGTGCCAGCAGTTACGCATGGAACACTGAAGCTTTCTTT; CDR3aa: CASSYAWNTEAFF
j_gene: TRBJ2-3; v_gene: TRBV9; d_gene: TRBD1; abundance: NA; len: 16; CDR3nt: TGTGCCAGCAGCGTAGGTGCAGGGGGCGCGGTAGATACGCAGTATTTT; CDR3aa: CASSVGAGGAVDTQYF
j_gene: TRBJ2-7; v_gene: TRBV29-1; d_gene: TRBD2; abundance: few; len: 15; CDR3nt: TGCAGCGTTGAAGACGGACTAGCGGGATTTCACGAGCAGTACTTC; CDR3aa: CSVEDGLAGFHEQYF
j_gene: TRBJ2-3; v_gene: TRBV7-9; d_gene: TRBD1; abundance: few; len: 15; CDR3nt: TGTGCCAGCAGTTTCACCGGGACAGGGACAGATACGCAGTATTTT; CDR3aa: CASSFTGTGTDTQYF
j_gene: TRBJ2-3; v_gene: TRBV5-4; d_gene: NA; abundance: once; len: 15; CDR3nt: TGTGCCAGCAGCTTGGCCAGGTATGCAACAGATACGCAGTATTTT; CDR3aa: CASSLARYATDTQYF
j_gene: TRBJ2-1; v_gene: TRBV12-3/TRBV12-4; d_gene: NA; abundance: many; len: 13; CDR3nt: TGTGCCAGCAGTTCTCCCGGACGGGGTGAGCAGTTCTTC; CDR3aa: CASSSPGRGEQFF
j_gene: TRBJ2-3; v_gene: TRBV20-1; d_gene: NA; abundance: many; len: 14; CDR3nt: TGCAGTGCTGAAACGGGAAACCGTGCAGATACGCAGTATTTT; CDR3aa: CSAETGNRADTQYF
j_gene: TRBJ2-7; v_gene: TRBV7-2; d_gene: TRBD2; abundance: few; len: 17; CDR3nt: TGTGCCAGCAGCTTACCCCGGGGCGGGAGTTTGGCTAACGAGCAGTACTTC; CDR3aa: CASSLPRGGSLANEQYF
j_gene: TRBJ1-2; v_gene: TRBV20-1; d_gene: NA; abundance: NA; len: 14; CDR3nt: TGCAGTGCTAGATCGGAACAGGGATTCTATGGCTACACCTTC; CDR3aa: CSARSEQGFYGYTF
j_gene: TRBJ2-7; v_gene: TRBV6-2/TRBV6-3; d_gene: NA; abundance: NA; len: 14; CDR3nt: TGTGCCAGCAGCCACGGGTTGGCTAACTACGAGCAGTACTTC; CDR3aa: CASSHGLANYEQYF
j_gene: TRBJ1-2; v_gene: TRBV25-1; d_gene: NA; abundance: many; len: 17; CDR3nt: TGTGCCAGCAGTGAATATGGTCTCAGGGCAGGGAGGCATGGCTACACCTTC; CDR3aa: CASSEYGLRAGRHGYTF
j_gene: TRBJ2-7; v_gene: TRBV6-1; d_gene: NA; abundance: NA; len: 14; CDR3nt: TGTGCCAGCCGGCCTCGTAGCGGCCACTACGAGCAGTACTTC; CDR3aa: CASRPRSGHYEQYF
j_gene: TRBJ2-7; v_gene: TRBV5-1; d_gene: TRBD1; abundance: NA; len: 16; CDR3nt: TGCGCCAGCCCCCCTGGGTTATACAGGGGCCCCTGTGAGCAGTACTTC; CDR3aa: CASPPGLYRGPCEQYF
j_gene: TRBJ2-1; v_gene: TRBV6-5; d_gene: NA; abundance: many; len: 16; CDR3nt: TGTGCCAGCAGTTACGGGCTATCGAGCTCCTACAATGAGCAGTTCTTC; CDR3aa: CASSYGLSSSYNEQFF
j_gene: TRBJ2-3; v_gene: TRBV7-2; d_gene: NA; abundance: few; len: 15; CDR3nt: TGTGCCAGCATCCCTCGGGGGACGGGGACAGATACGCAGTATTTT; CDR3aa: CASIPRGTGTDTQYF
j_gene: TRBJ2-7; v_gene: TRBV4-1; d_gene: TRBD2; abundance: few; len: 17; CDR3nt: TGCGCCAGCAGCCAAGGGCCGGTGCGGGGGAGTTCCTACGAGCAGTACTTC; CDR3aa: CASSQGPVRGSSYEQYF
j_gene: TRBJ1-5; v_gene: TRBV12-3/TRBV12-4; d_gene: TRBD1; abundance: many; len: 16; CDR3nt: TGTGCCAGCAGTTTATCAGGGGGCAGGAGCAATCAGCCCCAGCATTTT; CDR3aa: CASSLSGGRSNQPQHF
j_gene: TRBJ2-3; v_gene: TRBV7-9; d_gene: NA; abundance: many; len: 13; CDR3nt: TGTGCCAGCAGCCCTCCGCCGGGAGATACGCAGTATTTT; CDR3aa: CASSPPPGDTQYF
j_gene: TRBJ1-6; v_gene: TRBV5-1; d_gene: NA; abundance: NA; len: 15; CDR3nt: TGCGCCAGCAGCTTGGATGAGGGGCGTAATTCACCCCTCCACTTT; CDR3aa: CASSLDEGRNSPLHF